This T cell receptor (beta chain) was recovered during a study of T cells in localized non-small cell lung cancer. Findings and caveats of the study: Sequencing covered just one tumor region, so heterogeneity cannot be ruled out. Tumor trailed uninvolved adjacent lung in T cell clonality, which peaked there. Those with higher blood T cell density had longer overall survival. Of the top 100 tumor clones, median 57 were in adjacent lung, 25 to 35 among its top 100.

Clones were sequenced by immunoSEQ multiplex PCR, and TCRdb holds only the in-frame ones, with some missing. In the table there are 15,000 to 25,000 clones, just over 90% of which are singletons. In regard to this clone: Its antigen is still unknown.

This CDR3 has 13 residues. Germline CDR1 is MNHEY and CDR2 is SMNVEV (reference sequence). V lost 3 bases, J lost 2 bases, and 7 bases lay in between. The receptor's source is a male donor aged 60 or over with stage I squamous cell lung carcinoma. The starting material was peripheral blood, obtained before any cancer treatment. The chain combines TRBV27 with TRBJ1-2; D is possibly TRBD1 (5 bases). Here the CDR3 reads CASSFGDNYGYTF. The DNA of the CDR3 is TGTGCCAGCAGTTTCGGGGACAACTATGGCTACACCTTC.